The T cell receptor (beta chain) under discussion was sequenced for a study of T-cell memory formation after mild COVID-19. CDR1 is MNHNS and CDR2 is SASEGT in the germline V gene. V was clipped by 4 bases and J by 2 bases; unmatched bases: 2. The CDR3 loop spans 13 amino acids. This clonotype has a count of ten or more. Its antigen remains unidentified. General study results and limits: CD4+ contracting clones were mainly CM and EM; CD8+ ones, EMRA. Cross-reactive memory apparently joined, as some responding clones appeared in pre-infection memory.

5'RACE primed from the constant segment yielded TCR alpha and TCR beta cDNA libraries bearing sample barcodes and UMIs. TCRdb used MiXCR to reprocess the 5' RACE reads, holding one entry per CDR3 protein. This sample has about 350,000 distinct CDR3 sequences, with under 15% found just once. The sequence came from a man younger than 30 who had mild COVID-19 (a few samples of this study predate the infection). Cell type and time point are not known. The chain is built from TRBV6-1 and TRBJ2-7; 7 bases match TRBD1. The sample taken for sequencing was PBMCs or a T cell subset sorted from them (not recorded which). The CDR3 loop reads CASSVTGAYEQYV. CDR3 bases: TGTGCCAGCAGTGTTACAGGGGCCTACGAGCAGTACGTC.